Below, 7 T cell receptor beta chains from the same sample are listed, as sequenced in a study of blood T cell repertoires in COVID-19. Libraries were prepared by immunoSEQ multiplex PCR; TCRdb keeps only in-frame clonotypes and omits some of them. The sample includes about 180,000 clones, roughly 86% of them seen just once. The sequenced sample consisted of peripheral blood. Every receptor here comes from a man aged 50-60 years with active or convalescent COVID-19.

The J gene is TRBJ2-3, the V gene TRBV4-3; weak D call: TRBD1 (6 bases). Trimming took off 2 bases at V and 2 bases at J, with 11 bases between the two ends. Germline V lookup: CDR1 LGHNA, CDR2 YSLEER. CDR3 length: 15 amino acids. DNA of the CDR3: TGCGCCAGCAGCCAACAAGAGGGGGACACAGATACGCAGTATTTT. Protein product: CASSQQEGDTDTQYF.

Remarks on this clone: Within the sample, other DNA sequences also encode this same CDR3. The chain employs TRBV7-8 and TRBJ2-7; D remains ambiguous. The germline V gene encodes CDR1 SGHVS and CDR2 FQNEAQ. V was cut by 5 bases and J by 4 bases, with 6 bases left in between. The CDR3 is 11 residues long. The CDR3 nucleotides read TGTGCCAGCAGCCAGCTGTACGAGCAGTACTTC. The encoded protein is CASSQLYEQYF.

The gene calls are TRBV5-1 and TRBJ2-7, with 10 bases that match TRBD1. Germline CDR1 and CDR2: SGHRS and YFSETQ. This CDR3 comprises 14 residues. Germline trimming cut 7 bases from V and 2 bases from J; bases unmatched to any gene: 6. CDR3 nucleotide sequence: TGCGCCAGCGCTCCGGGACAGGGGCCCTACGAGCAGTACTTC. Its translation is CASAPGQGPYEQYF.

The chain links TRBV28 to TRBJ1-1; 8 nucleotides match TRBD1. This CDR3 has 14 amino acids. The V gene's germline CDR1 is MDHEN and CDR2 SYDVKM. Trimming at V came to 5 bases and at J to 2 bases, leaving 4 bases not matched to a gene. The CDR3 DNA reads as TGTGCCAGCAGTCCAGGGGGCCACAACACTGAAGCTTTCTTT. Encoded protein: CASSPGGHNTEAFF.

The chain recombines TRBV5-4 with TRBJ2-5; a possible D gene is TRBD1 (6 bases). CDR1 SGHNT and CDR2 YYREEE come from the germline V gene (reference sequence). The CDR3 loop spans 14 amino acids. The V and J ends lost 0 bases and 3 bases respectively, with 9 bases between them. The CDR3 bases are TGTGCCAGCAGCTTGGGGACAGCAAAAGAGACCCAGTACTTC. Translating it yields CASSLGTAKETQYF.

The rearrangement joins TRBV19 to TRBJ1-1, with a tentative D call TRBD1 (6 bases). The germline V gene has CDR1 LNHDA and CDR2 SQIVND (reference sequence). The length of the CDR3 is 14 residues. V was trimmed by 1 base and J by 5 bases, leaving 11 bases between them. The DNA of the CDR3 is TGTGCCAGTAGTATAGGGGCAGGGGAGACTGAAGCTTTCTTT. Protein: CASSIGAGETEAFF.

This chain joins TRBV6-5 and TRBJ2-6; D call uncertain. Trimming pared 6 bases from V and 2 bases from J, leaving 8 bases between. The CDR3 consists of 14 residues. Germline assignment: CDR1 MNHEY and CDR2 SVGAGI. The chain's CDR3 is CASRRAAGANVLTF. In DNA, the CDR3 is TGTGCCAGCAGACGTGCGGCTGGGGCCAACGTCCTGACTTTC.